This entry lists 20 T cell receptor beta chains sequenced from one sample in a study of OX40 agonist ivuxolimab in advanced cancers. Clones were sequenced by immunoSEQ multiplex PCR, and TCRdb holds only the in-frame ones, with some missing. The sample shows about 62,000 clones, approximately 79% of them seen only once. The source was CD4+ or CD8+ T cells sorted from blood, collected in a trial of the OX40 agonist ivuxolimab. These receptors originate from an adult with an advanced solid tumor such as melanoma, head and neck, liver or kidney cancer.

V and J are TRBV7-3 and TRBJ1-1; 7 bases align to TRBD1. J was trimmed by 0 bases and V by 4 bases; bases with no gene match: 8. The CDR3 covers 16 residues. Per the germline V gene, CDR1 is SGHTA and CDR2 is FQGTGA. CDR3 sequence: CASSSALQGMNTEAFF. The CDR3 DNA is TGTGCCAGCAGCTCGGCCTTACAGGGGATGAACACTGAAGCTTTCTTT.

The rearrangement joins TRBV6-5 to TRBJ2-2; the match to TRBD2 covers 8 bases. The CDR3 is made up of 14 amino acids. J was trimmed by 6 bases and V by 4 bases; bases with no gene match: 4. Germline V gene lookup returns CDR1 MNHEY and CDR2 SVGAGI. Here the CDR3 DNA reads TGTGCCAGCAGTTCGGGACTAGAGGCCGGGGAGCTGTTTTTT. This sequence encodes CASSSGLEAGELFF.

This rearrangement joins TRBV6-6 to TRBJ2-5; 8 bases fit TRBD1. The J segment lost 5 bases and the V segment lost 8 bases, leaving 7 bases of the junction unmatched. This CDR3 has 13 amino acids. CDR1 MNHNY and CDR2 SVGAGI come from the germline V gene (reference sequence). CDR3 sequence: CASGRQGFETQYF. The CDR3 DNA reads TGTGCCAGCGGTAGACAGGGGTTCGAGACCCAGTACTTC.

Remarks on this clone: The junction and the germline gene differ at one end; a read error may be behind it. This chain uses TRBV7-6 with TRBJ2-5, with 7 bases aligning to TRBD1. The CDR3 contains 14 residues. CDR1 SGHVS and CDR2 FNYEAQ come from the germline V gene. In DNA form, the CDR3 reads TGTGTCAGCAGCTCCGGGACAGCTAAAGAGACCCAGTACTTC. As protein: CVSSSGTAKETQYF. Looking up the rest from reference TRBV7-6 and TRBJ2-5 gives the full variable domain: GAGVSQSPRYKVTKRGQDVALRCDPISGHVSLYWYRQALGQGPEFLTYFNYEAQQDKSGLPNDRFSAERPEGSISTLTIQRTEQRDSAMYRCVSSSGTAKETQYFGPGTRLLVL.

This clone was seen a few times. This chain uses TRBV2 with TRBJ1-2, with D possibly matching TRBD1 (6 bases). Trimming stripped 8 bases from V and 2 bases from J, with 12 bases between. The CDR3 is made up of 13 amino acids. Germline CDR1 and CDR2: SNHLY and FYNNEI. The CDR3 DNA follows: TGTGCCAGCCTCACAGGGCAAAACTATGGCTACACCTTC. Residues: CASLTGQNYGYTF.

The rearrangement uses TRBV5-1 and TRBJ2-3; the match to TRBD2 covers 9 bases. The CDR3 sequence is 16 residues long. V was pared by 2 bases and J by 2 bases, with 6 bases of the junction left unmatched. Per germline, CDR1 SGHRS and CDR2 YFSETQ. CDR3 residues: CASSFIAGEITDTQYF. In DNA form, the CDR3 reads TGCGCCAGCAGCTTTATAGCGGGAGAGATCACAGATACGCAGTATTTT.

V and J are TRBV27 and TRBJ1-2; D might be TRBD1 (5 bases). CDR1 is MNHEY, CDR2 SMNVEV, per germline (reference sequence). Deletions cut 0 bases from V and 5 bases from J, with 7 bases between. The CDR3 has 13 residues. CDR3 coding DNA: TGTGCCAGCAGTTTATCTACAGGATATGGCTACACCTTC. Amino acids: CASSLSTGYGYTF.

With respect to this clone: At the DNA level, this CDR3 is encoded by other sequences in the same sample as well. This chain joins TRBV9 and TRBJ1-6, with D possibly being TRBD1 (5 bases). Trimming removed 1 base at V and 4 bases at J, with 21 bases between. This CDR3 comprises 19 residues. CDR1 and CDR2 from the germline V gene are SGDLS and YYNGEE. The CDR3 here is CASSVNPIRPGQYNSPLHF. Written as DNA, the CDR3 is TGTGCCAGCAGCGTAAATCCGATCCGTCCGGGGCAGTATAATTCACCCCTCCACTTT.

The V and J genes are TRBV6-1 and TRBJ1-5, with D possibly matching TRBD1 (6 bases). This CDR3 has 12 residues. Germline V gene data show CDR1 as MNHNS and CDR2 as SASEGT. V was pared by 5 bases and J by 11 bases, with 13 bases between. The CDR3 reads CASSQTEGAQHF. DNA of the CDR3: TGTGCCAGCAGTCAAACAGAGGGGGCCCAGCATTTT.

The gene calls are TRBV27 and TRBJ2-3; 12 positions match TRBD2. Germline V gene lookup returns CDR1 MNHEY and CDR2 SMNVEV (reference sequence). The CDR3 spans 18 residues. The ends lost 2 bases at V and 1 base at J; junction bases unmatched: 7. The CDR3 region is CASSLVLAGGPGTDTQYF. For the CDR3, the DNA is TGTGCCAGCAGTTTAGTACTAGCGGGAGGTCCCGGCACAGATACGCAGTATTTT.

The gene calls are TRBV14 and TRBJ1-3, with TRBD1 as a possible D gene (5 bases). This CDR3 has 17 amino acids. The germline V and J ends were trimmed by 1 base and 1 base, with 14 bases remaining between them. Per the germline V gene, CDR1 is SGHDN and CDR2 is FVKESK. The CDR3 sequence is CASSQGPGRSSGNTIYF. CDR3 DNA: TGTGCCAGCAGCCAAGGGCCAGGGCGAAGTTCTGGAAACACCATATATTTT.

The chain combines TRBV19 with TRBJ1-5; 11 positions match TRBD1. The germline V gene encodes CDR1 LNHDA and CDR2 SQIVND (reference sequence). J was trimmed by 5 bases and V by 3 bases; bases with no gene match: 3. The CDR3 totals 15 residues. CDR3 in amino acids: CASSMVGQGDQPQHF. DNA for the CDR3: TGTGCCAGTAGTATGGTGGGACAGGGGGATCAGCCCCAGCATTTT.

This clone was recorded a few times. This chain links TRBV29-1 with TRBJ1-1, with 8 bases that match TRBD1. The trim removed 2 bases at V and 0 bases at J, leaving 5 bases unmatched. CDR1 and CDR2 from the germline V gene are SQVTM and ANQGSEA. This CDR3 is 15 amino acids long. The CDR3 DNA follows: TGCAGCGTTGAAAACAGGGGGGCAATGAACACTGAAGCTTTCTTT. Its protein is CSVENRGAMNTEAFF.

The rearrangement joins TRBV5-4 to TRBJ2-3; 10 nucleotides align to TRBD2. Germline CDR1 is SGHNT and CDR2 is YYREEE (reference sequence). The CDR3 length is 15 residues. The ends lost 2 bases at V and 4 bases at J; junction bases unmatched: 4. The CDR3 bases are TGTGCCAGCAGCTTCCAGCGGGAGGGGCCAGATACGCAGTATTTT. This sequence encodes CASSFQREGPDTQYF.

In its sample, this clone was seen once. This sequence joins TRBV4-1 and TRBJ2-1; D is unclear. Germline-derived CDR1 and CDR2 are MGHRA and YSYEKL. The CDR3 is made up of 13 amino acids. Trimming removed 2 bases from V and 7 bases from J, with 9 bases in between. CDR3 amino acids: CASSQSFQNEQFF. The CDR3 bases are TGCGCCAGCAGCCAAAGCTTTCAGAATGAGCAGTTCTTC.

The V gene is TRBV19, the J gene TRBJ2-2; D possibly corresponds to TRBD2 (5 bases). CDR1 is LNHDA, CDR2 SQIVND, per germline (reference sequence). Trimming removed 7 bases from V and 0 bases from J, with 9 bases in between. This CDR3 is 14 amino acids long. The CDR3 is CASTDYPNTGELFF. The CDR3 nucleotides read TGTGCCAGTACCGACTACCCGAACACCGGGGAGCTGTTTTTT. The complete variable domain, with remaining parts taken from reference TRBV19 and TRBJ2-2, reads DGGITQSPKYLFRKEGQNVTLSCEQNLNHDAMYWYRQDPGQGLRLIYYSQIVNDFQKGDIAEGYSVSREKKESFPLTVTSAQKNPTAFYLCASTDYPNTGELFFGEGSRLTVL.

The CDR3 loop reads CASSQATSGGQTQYF. CDR3 in DNA: TGCGCCAGCAGCCAAGCCACTAGCGGGGGTCAGACCCAGTACTTC. The chain recombines TRBV4-3 with TRBJ2-5; TRBD2 agrees at 11 bases. CDR1 is LGHNA, CDR2 YSLEER, per germline. J gave up 6 bases and V 1 base, and 4 bases lay outside the gene matches. The CDR3 has 15 amino acids.

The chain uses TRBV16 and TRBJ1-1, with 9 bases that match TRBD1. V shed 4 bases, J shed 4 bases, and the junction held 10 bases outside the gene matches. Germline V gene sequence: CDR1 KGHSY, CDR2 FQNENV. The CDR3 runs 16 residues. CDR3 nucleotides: TGTGCCAGCAGCCCAGTGACAGGGGGGGTTGTCACTGAAGCTTTCTTT. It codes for CASSPVTGGVVTEAFF.

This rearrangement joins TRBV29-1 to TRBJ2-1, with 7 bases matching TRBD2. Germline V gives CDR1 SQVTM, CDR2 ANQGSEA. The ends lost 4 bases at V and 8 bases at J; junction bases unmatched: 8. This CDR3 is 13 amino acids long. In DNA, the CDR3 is TGCAGCGTTGTGGCGGGAGAAGTTCATGAGCAGTTCTTC. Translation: CSVVAGEVHEQFF.

The CDR3: CASSFSSYGYTF. Here the CDR3 DNA reads TGTGCCAGCAGTTTTTCTTCCTATGGCTACACCTTC. This chain connects TRBV28 to TRBJ1-2; no reliable D call. V shed 3 bases and J shed 4 bases, with 6 bases lying between them. This CDR3 is built from 12 residues. CDR1 and CDR2 from the germline V gene are MDHEN and SYDVKM.